The subject of this entry is one TCR beta chain. Antigen specificity is unknown. Between the trimmed V and J ends, which lost 3 bases and 5 bases, there was a span of 13 bases. This CDR3 is built from 14 residues. Germline V gives CDR1 MNHEY, CDR2 SMNVEV (reference sequence). The sample comes from a study of PD-1 blockade in classical Hodgkin lymphoma. Assay used: immunoSEQ multiplex PCR; TCRdb lists only in-frame clones, some missing. The table shows under 30,000 clones, with approximately 78% occurring only once. Regarding the study as a whole: The study found complete responders had baseline diversity similar to newly diagnosed patients.

After autologous stem cell transplantation all patients relapsed, and prior brentuximab vedotin exposure differed between cohorts. Complete response, partial response or progressive disease were the best responses. The TCR comes from a human donor with classical Hodgkin lymphoma. The rearrangement links TRBV27 to TRBJ1-1; no clear D. Sequencing was performed on peripheral blood mononuclear cells (PBMCs), taken before the second cycle of nivolumab. The CDR3 loop is CASSLEAFGTEAFF. The CDR3 DNA follows: TGTGCCAGCAGTTTGGAGGCATTTGGGACTGAAGCTTTCTTT.